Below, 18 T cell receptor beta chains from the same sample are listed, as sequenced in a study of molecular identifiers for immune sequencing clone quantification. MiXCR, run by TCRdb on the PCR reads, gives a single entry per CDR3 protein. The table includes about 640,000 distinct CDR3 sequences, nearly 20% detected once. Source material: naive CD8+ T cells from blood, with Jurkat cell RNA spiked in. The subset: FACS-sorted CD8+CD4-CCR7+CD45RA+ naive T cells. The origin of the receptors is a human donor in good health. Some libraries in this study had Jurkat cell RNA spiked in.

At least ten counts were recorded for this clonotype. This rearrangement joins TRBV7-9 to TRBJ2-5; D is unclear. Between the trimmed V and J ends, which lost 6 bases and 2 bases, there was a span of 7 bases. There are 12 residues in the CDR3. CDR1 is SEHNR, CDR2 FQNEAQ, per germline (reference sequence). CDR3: CASRWGQETQYF. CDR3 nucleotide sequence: TGTGCCAGCAGGTGGGGTCAAGAGACCCAGTACTTC.

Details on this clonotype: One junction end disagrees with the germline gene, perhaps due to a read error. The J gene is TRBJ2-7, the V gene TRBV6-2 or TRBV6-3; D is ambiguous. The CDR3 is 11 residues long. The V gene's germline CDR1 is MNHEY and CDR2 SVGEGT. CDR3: CASSYGSERYF. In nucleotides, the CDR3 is TGTGCCAGCAGTTACGGCAGTGAGCGGTACTTC.

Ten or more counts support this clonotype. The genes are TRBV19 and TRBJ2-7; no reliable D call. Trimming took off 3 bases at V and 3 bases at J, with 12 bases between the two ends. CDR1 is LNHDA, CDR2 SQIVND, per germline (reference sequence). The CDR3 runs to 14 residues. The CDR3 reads CASSIGLMYYEQYF. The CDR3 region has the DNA TGTGCCAGTAGTATTGGGCTCATGTACTACGAGCAGTACTTC.

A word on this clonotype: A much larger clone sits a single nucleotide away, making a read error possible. The DNA of the CDR3 is TGTGCCAGCAGGATGGGGACTAGTAAAATGTACGAGCAGTACTTC. Amino acids: CASRMGTSKMYEQYF. The rearrangement uses TRBV7-6 and TRBJ2-7; TRBD2 agrees at 8 bases. This CDR3 is built from 15 residues. Germline-derived CDR1 and CDR2 are SGHVS and FNYEAQ. V trimming: 6 bases; J trimming: 4 bases; junction bases outside the gene matches: 11. Supplemented by reference TRBV7-6 and TRBJ2-7, the full variable domain reads GAGVSQSPRYKVTKRGQDVALRCDPISGHVSLYWYRQALGQGPEFLTYFNYEAQQDKSGLPNDRFSAERPEGSISTLTIQRTEQRDSAMYRCASRMGTSKMYEQYFGPGTRLTVT.

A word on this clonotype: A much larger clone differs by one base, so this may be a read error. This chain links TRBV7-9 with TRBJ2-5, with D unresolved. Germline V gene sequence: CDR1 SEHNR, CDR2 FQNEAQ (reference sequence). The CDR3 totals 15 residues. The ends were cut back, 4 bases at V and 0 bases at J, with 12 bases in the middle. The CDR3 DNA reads TGTGCCAGCAGCTCAGTTGCATCGTACCAAGAGACCCAGTACTTC. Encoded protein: CASSSVASYQETQYF. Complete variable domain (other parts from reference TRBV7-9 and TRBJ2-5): DTGVSQNPRHKITKRGQNVTFRCDPISEHNRLYWYRQTLGQGPEFLTYFQNEAQLEKSRLLSDRFSAERPKGSFSTLEIQRTEQGDSAMYLCASSSVASYQETQYFGPGTRLLVL.

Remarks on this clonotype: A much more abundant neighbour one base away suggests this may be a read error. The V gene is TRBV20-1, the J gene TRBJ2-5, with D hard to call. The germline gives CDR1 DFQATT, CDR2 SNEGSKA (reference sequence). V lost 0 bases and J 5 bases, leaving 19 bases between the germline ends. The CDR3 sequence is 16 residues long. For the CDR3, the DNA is TGCAGTGCTAGAGATAGGAGCAGGAGCGTCCGGGAGACCCAGTACTTC. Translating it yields CSARDRSRSVRETQYF.

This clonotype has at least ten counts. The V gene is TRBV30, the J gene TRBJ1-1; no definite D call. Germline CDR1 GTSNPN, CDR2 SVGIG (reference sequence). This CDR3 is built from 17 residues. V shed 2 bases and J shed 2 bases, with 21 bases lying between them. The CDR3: CAWSSNPAYTFNTEAFF. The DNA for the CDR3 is TGTGCCTGGAGTTCCAATCCGGCCTATACATTCAACACTGAAGCTTTCTTT.

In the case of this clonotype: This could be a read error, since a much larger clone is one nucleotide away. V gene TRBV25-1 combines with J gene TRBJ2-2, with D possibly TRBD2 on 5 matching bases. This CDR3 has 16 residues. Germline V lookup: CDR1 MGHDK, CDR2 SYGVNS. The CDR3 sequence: CASSDQSSGRTGELSF. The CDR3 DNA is TGTGCCAGCAGTGATCAAAGTTCGGGGAGAACCGGGGAGCTGTCTTTT.

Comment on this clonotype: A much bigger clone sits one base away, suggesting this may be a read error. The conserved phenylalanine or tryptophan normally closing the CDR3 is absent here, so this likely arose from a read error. CDR3 in amino acids: CASSVFEDTQYC. The CDR3 nucleotides read TGTGCCAGCAGCGTTTTCGAAGATACGCAGTATTGT. The gene calls are TRBV9 and TRBJ2-3; D unclear. Looked up from germline, CDR1 is SGDLS and CDR2 is YYNGEE. Deletions cut 2 bases from V and 5 bases from J, with 6 bases between. This CDR3 has 12 amino acids.

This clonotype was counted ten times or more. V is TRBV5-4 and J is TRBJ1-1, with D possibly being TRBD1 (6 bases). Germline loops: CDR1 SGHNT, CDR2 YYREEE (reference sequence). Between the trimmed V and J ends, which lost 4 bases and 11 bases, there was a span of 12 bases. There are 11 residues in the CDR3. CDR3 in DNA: TGTGCCAGCAGCGGGGGGGCACTGGCTTTCTTT. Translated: CASSGGALAFF.

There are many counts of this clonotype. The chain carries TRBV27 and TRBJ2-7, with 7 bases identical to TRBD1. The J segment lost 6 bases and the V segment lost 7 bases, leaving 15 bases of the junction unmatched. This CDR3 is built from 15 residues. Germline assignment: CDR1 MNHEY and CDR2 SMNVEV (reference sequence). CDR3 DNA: TGTGCCAGCACCCAAATTAGGCCAGGGGGTAGCGAGCAGTACTTC. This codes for CASTQIRPGGSEQYF.

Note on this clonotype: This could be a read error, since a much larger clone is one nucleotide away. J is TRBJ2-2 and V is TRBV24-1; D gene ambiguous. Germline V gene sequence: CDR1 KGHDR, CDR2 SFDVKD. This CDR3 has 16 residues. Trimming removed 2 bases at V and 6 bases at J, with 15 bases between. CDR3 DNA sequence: TGTGCCACCAGTGATTCTATCGGGCCAAACGCCGGGGAGCTGTTTTTT. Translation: CATSDSIGPNAGELFF.

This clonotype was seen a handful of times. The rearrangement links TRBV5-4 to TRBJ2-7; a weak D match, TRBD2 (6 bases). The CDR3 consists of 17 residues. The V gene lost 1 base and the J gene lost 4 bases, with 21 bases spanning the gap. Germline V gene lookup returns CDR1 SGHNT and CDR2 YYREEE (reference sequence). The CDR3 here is CASSLIGGVQVDYEQYF. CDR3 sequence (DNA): TGTGCCAGCAGCTTGATCGGGGGAGTTCAGGTGGATTACGAGCAGTACTTC.

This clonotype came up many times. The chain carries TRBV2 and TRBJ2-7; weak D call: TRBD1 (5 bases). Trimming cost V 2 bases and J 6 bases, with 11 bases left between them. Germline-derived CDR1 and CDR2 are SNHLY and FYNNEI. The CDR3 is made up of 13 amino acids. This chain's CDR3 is CASSERRVFEQYF. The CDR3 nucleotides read TGTGCCAGCAGTGAACGCAGGGTATTCGAGCAGTACTTC.

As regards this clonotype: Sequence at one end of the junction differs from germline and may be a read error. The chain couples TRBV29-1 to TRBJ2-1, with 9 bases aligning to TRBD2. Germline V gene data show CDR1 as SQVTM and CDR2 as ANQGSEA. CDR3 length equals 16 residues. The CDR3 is CSVEDGGLALEYEQLF. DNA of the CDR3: TGCAGCGTTGAAGATGGGGGACTAGCTCTTGAGTATGAGCAGCTCTTC.

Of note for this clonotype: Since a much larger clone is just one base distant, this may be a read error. CDR3 in DNA: TGTGCCAGTGGTAGCGGGAGCCAAGAGACCCAGTGCTTC. Translating gives CASGSGSQETQCF. The chain combines TRBV9 with TRBJ2-5, with TRBD2 identical over 9 bases. CDR3 length: 13 amino acids. In germline, CDR1 is SGDLS, CDR2 YYNGEE.

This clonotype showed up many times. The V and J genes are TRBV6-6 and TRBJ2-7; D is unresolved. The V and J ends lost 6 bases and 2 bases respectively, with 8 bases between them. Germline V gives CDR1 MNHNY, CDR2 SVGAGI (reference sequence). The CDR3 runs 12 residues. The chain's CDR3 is CASSSRAYEQYF. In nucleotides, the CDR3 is TGTGCCAGCAGCTCTAGAGCCTACGAGCAGTACTTC.

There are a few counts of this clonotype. The CDR3 sequence is CASSLGPSGFWELFF. The CDR3 region has the DNA TGTGCCAGCAGTTTAGGCCCTAGCGGTTTCTGGGAGCTGTTTTTT. The chain is built from TRBV27 and TRBJ2-2, with 7 nucleotides matching TRBD2. The CDR3 is made up of 15 amino acids. Trimming took 2 bases from V and 9 from J; bases not matched to a gene: 9. CDR1 is MNHEY and CDR2 is SMNVEV in the germline V gene (reference sequence).